The 21 T cell receptor beta chains given below trace back to one sample, sequenced in a study of shared clonotypes between healthy human individuals. Clones were read by immunoSEQ multiplex PCR, and TCRdb kept only the in-frame ones, dropping some. The sample records some 2,100,000 clones, approximately 95% being singletons. Sample: naive CD4+ T cells sorted from blood. Subset reported: CD45RA+ positively selected. The source is a man aged 18-30 years in good health.

This rearrangement joins TRBV10-3 to TRBJ2-1; 10 nucleotides align to TRBD2. The V gene's germline CDR1 is ENHRY and CDR2 SYGVKD. The CDR3 consists of 17 residues. J was trimmed by 7 bases and V by 3 bases; bases with no gene match: 12. For the CDR3, the DNA is TGTGCCATCAGTGATATGGCTAGCGGGAGCTGGTTGAATGAGCAGTTCTTC. Its protein product is CAISDMASGSWLNEQFF.

The chain has TRBV5-1 and TRBJ2-1; 7 nucleotides agree with TRBD2. V lost 4 bases and J lost 9; bases outside the gene matches: 10. CDR3 length: 14 amino acids. CDR1 is SGHRS, CDR2 YFSETQ, per germline. In nucleotides, the CDR3 is TGCGCCAGCAGCCCCCCGACTAGCTCCGGTGAGCAGTTCTTC. Encoded protein: CASSPPTSSGEQFF.

This chain joins TRBV18 and TRBJ2-7; possibly TRBD1 for D (8 bases). This CDR3 is 17 amino acids long. Germline V gene lookup returns CDR1 KGHSH and CDR2 LQKENI. Trimming left V 4 bases short and J 1 base short, with 20 bases between. The CDR3 reads CASSLTGGGYFSYEQYF. CDR3 nucleotides: TGTGCCAGCTCACTAACAGGGGGGGGCTACTTTTCCTACGAGCAGTACTTC. Combining the CDR3 with reference TRBV18 and TRBJ2-7 gives the whole variable domain NAGVMQNPRHLVRRRGQEARLRCSPMKGHSHVYWYRQLPEEGLKFMVYLQKENIIDESGMPKERFSAEFPKEGPSILRIQQVVRGDSAAYFCASSLTGGGYFSYEQYFGPGTRLTVT.

The CDR3 region is CASSYSAGLRVDTQYF. As DNA, the CDR3 is TGTGCCAGCAGTTACTCGGCGGGACTTAGGGTCGATACGCAGTATTTT. The genes are TRBV6-5 and TRBJ2-3; possible D gene TRBD2, 6 bases. V was clipped by 0 bases and J by 6 bases, with 16 bases between them. Germline assignment: CDR1 MNHEY and CDR2 SVGAGI. This CDR3 region has 16 residues.

The V call is TRBV10-3, the J call TRBJ1-1; D gene uncertain. Germline loops: CDR1 ENHRY, CDR2 SYGVKD. The V and J ends lost 3 bases and 2 bases respectively, with 10 bases between them. The CDR3 is 14 amino acids. The CDR3 DNA sequence: TGTGCCATCAGTGACTACAGTATAAACACTGAAGCTTTCTTT. The encoded protein is CAISDYSINTEAFF.

The chain combines TRBV5-1 with TRBJ2-1; TRBD2 matches 7 bases. The V gene end was trimmed by 0 bases and the J gene end by 7 bases; junction bases not matched to a gene: 7. The CDR3 runs 15 residues. CDR1 and CDR2 (germline): SGHRS, YFSETQ. CDR3 bases: TGCGCCAGCAGCTTGGACGGCGGGAGAGGGAATGAGCAGTTCTTC. Translating gives CASSLDGGRGNEQFF.

The J gene is TRBJ2-3, the V gene TRBV10-3; 7 bases fit TRBD2. The V gene end was trimmed by 6 bases and the J gene end by 0 bases; junction bases not matched to a gene: 9. The CDR3 is made up of 16 amino acids. The germline gives CDR1 ENHRY, CDR2 SYGVKD. The DNA of the CDR3 is TGTGCCATCAGCTCGACTAGCAGCGATAGCACAGATACGCAGTATTTT. This encodes CAISSTSSDSTDTQYF.

Notes on this clone: In the same sample, other DNA sequences code for this CDR3. The J gene is TRBJ2-5, the V gene TRBV18, with a possible D match to TRBD2 (6 bases). Germline CDR1 is KGHSH and CDR2 is LQKENI. Deletions cut 6 bases from V and 4 bases from J, with 12 bases between. The CDR3 is made up of 13 amino acids. The CDR3 DNA sequence: TGTGCCAGCTCCCCCCAGGGAGGAGAGACCCAGTACTTC. Translating gives CASSPQGGETQYF.

The chain carries TRBV19 and TRBJ1-2; D is uncertain. Trimming shortened V by 8 bases and J by 3 bases, and 10 bases separated the two germline ends. CDR3 length: 12 residues. Germline CDR1 LNHDA, CDR2 SQIVND (reference sequence). Here the CDR3 reads CASSNSHYGYTF. The CDR3 coding sequence is TGTGCCAGTTCTAACTCCCACTATGGCTACACCTTC.

The chain recombines TRBV6-6 with TRBJ1-5, with 8 positions matching TRBD1. V lost 10 bases, J lost 7 bases, and 15 bases stayed unmatched. The CDR3 is made up of 15 amino acids. The germline V gene encodes CDR1 MNHNY and CDR2 SVGAGI (reference sequence). CDR3 protein: CATRDRIIAGQPQHF. CDR3 nucleotides: TGTGCCACCCGGGACAGGATTATAGCAGGGCAGCCCCAGCATTTT.

The chain has TRBV28 and TRBJ2-3, with 10 bases that match TRBD1. The CDR3 is made up of 16 amino acids. CDR1 and CDR2 from the germline V gene are MDHEN and SYDVKM. Trimming cost V 6 bases and J 2 bases; bases outside gene matches: 8. CDR3: CASSPPGTGATDTQYF. DNA for the CDR3: TGTGCCAGCAGCCCACCCGGGACAGGGGCCACAGATACGCAGTATTTT.

This chain links TRBV7-2 with TRBJ2-1; D may be TRBD2 (6 bases). Looked up from germline, CDR1 is SGHTA and CDR2 is FQGNSA. The CDR3 runs 14 residues. V lost 6 bases, J lost 1 base, and 10 bases lay in between. CDR3 protein: CASRPGLSYNEQFF. CDR3 coding DNA: TGTGCCAGCAGGCCTGGACTATCCTACAATGAGCAGTTCTTC.

The CDR3 DNA sequence: TGTGCCAGCAGGGGACAGGGGGGTGAAAAACTGTTTTTT. It translates to CASRGQGGEKLFF. The rearrangement links TRBV25-1 to TRBJ1-4; 11 positions agree with TRBD1. Germline lookup yields CDR1 MGHDK and CDR2 SYGVNS. This CDR3 spans 13 amino acids. V lost 6 bases and J lost 7; bases outside the gene matches: 1.

This chain uses TRBV5-1 with TRBJ2-3, with 7 bases lining up with TRBD1. Losses at the gene ends were 2 bases for V and 0 bases for J; bases not matched to a gene: 9. The CDR3 consists of 17 residues. Germline-derived CDR1 and CDR2 are SGHRS and YFSETQ. Written as DNA, the CDR3 is TGCGCCAGCAGCTTAAATACACAGGGGTTGAGCACAGATACGCAGTATTTT. Amino acids: CASSLNTQGLSTDTQYF.

The chain combines TRBV6-6 with TRBJ1-1, with D unresolved. The germline CDR1 and CDR2 sequences are MNHNY and SVGAGI (reference sequence). V was shortened by 6 bases and J by 1 base, with 12 bases between the two germline ends. The CDR3 loop spans 14 amino acids. CDR3 bases: TGTGCCAGCAGCCCTCCAGGAGGGAACACTGAAGCTTTCTTT. Protein: CASSPPGGNTEAFF.

The genes are TRBV5-4 and TRBJ2-3, with D possibly being TRBD1 or TRBD2 (6 bases each). Germline lookup yields CDR1 SGHNT and CDR2 YYREEE (reference sequence). CDR3 length: 16 amino acids. V lost 1 base and J lost 2, with 14 bases in between. The CDR3 here is CASSLRGGTNTDTQYF. CDR3 nucleotides: TGTGCCAGCAGCTTGAGGGGCGGGACAAACACAGATACGCAGTATTTT.

The chain employs TRBV5-5 and TRBJ1-4; D is uncertain. Looked up from germline, CDR1 is SGHKS and CDR2 is YYEKEE (reference sequence). The CDR3 covers 14 residues. The V end lost 3 bases, the J end lost 4 bases, and 10 bases lay between the germline ends. CDR3 nucleotide sequence: TGTGCCAGCAGCTGGCGATCGGTTAATGAAAAACTGTTTTTT. Encoded protein: CASSWRSVNEKLFF.

This chain uses TRBV9 with TRBJ2-3; the D gene is possibly TRBD1 (6 bases). With 6 bases removed from V and 4 bases from J, the gap between germline ends came to 15 bases. This CDR3 has 14 residues. The germline CDR1 and CDR2 sequences are SGDLS and YYNGEE. CDR3 sequence reads: CASTLGGFSDTQYF. In DNA, the CDR3 is TGTGCCAGCACCCTAGGGGGTTTCTCAGATACGCAGTATTTT.

J is TRBJ1-1 and V is TRBV6-5; D perhaps matches TRBD1 (5 bases). The CDR3 runs to 15 residues. Germline CDR1 reads MNHEY; CDR2 reads SVGAGI. V was shortened by 2 bases and J by 4 bases, with 14 bases between the two germline ends. The chain's CDR3 is CASSYVGALSTEAFF. In DNA, the CDR3 is TGTGCCAGCAGTTACGTAGGGGCGTTGAGCACTGAAGCTTTCTTT.

The chain links TRBV19 to TRBJ2-3; D call uncertain. The ends were cut back, 3 bases at V and 2 bases at J, with 6 bases in the middle. Germline V gives CDR1 LNHDA, CDR2 SQIVND (reference sequence). The CDR3 is 13 residues long. CDR3 DNA: TGTGCCAGTAGTATCCGGGTCACAGATACGCAGTATTTT. This translates into CASSIRVTDTQYF.

The chain has TRBV5-4 and TRBJ1-2; 9 bases fit TRBD1. From germline, CDR1 is SGHNT and CDR2 YYREEE (reference sequence). Germline trimming cut 4 bases from V and 7 bases from J; bases unmatched to any gene: 8. This CDR3 has 14 residues. The CDR3 DNA sequence: TGTGCCAGCAGCAGAGGACAGGGGAGGGCTGGCTACACCTTC. This sequence encodes CASSRGQGRAGYTF.